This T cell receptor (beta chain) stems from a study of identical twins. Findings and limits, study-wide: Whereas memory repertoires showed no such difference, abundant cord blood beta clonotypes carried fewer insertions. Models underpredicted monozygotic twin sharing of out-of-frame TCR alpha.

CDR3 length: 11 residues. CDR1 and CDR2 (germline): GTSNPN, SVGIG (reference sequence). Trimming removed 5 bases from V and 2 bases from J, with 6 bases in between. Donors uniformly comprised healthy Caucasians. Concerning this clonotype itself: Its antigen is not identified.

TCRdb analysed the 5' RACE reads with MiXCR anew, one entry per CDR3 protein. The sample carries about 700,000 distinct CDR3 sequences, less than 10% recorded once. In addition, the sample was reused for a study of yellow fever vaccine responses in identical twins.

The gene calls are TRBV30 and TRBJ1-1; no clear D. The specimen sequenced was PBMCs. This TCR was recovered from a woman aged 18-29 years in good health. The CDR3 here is CAWGPNTEAFF. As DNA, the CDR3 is TGTGCCTGGGGGCCTAACACTGAAGCTTTCTTT.